The T cell receptor beta chain under discussion was sequenced for a study of Ad26.COV2.S vaccination and SARS-CoV-2 variants. Study-wide findings and caveats: Vaccinees and placebo recipients showed similar non-spike TCR breadth. Total T cell responses were possibly underestimated by TCR breadth and depth analyses.

This clone was recorded only once. Its cognate antigen is unknown. Data came from immunoSEQ multiplex PCR; TCRdb stores just in-frame clones and leaves some out. This sample has about 460,000 clones, with about nine tenths found just once. Looked up from germline, CDR1 is LGHDT and CDR2 is YNNKEL (reference sequence). The CDR3 covers 16 residues. The V end was cut by 3 bases, the J end by 1 base, with 14 bases between. Sample treatment: some 20 received Ad26.COV2.S at low or high dose, single or two shots; about 5 received placebo; per-sample allocation not given. It was on day 63 after the first vaccine or placebo injection that samples were taken.

The sequencing here drew on peripheral blood, taken in a trial of Ad26.COV2.S vaccine versus placebo. This receptor was obtained from a person between 18 and 60 years old who received the Ad26.COV2.S COVID-19 vaccine or a placebo. The chain links TRBV3-1 (or the pseudogene TRBV3-2) to TRBJ2-3; D unresolved. CDR3 nucleotide sequence: TGTGCCAGCAGCCAGGGTCTGGACGCTGGCACAGATACGCAGTATTTT. Translation: CASSQGLDAGTDTQYF.